Below, one TCR beta chain is given with its context. The antigen is undetermined. The germline gives CDR1 SGHTA, CDR2 FQGTGA. The length of the CDR3 is 14 residues. V lost 1 base to trimming and J lost 6 bases, with 11 bases between them. Clones were sequenced by immunoSEQ multiplex PCR, and TCRdb holds only the in-frame ones, with some missing. The table includes about 150,000 clones, over 75% detected once. These data belong to a study of T cell responses to AZD1222 COVID-19 vaccine. Study results and caveats: Reportedly, nearly half of unique spike TCRs recognized epitopes outside B.1.351/B.1.1.7 mutations.

The specimen comprised peripheral blood, sampled on day 0 of AZD1222 vaccination. The rearrangement joins TRBV7-3 to TRBJ2-3; the D is unclear. This clonotype was sampled from an adult in good health. CDR3 protein: CASSLKPVPDTQYF. The CDR3 DNA reads TGTGCCAGCAGCTTAAAACCAGTGCCCGATACGCAGTATTTT.